This entry lists 9 T cell receptor beta chains sequenced from one sample in a study of early T cells in non-severe SARS-CoV-2 infection. TCRdb independently ran MiXCR on the 5' RACE reads; one entry per CDR3 protein. The table has about 80,000 distinct CDR3 sequences, 13% to 15% seen once. The sequenced sample was whole blood. Receptors originate from an adult who was a healthcare worker with PCR-confirmed SARS-CoV-2 infection or an uninfected control (not recorded which).

This clonotype has only a few counts. The rearrangement joins TRBV5-1 to TRBJ1-2; D gene uncertain. The CDR3 spans 13 residues. Trimming removed 3 bases from V and 5 bases from J, with 11 bases in between. Germline-derived CDR1 and CDR2 are SGHRS and YFSETQ. Here the CDR3 DNA reads TGCGCCAGCAGCTCACCCACTCAATATGGCTACACCTTC. It specifies CASSSPTQYGYTF.

The rearrangement uses TRBV12-3 or TRBV12-4 and TRBJ2-3; a possible D gene is TRBD1 (6 bases). This CDR3 is 13 amino acids long. V gave up 7 bases and J gave up 2 bases, with 10 bases separating them. As DNA, the CDR3 is TGTGCCAGCAATAGGGACAACACAGATACGCAGTATTTT. This codes for CASNRDNTDTQYF.

The rearrangement links TRBV4-1 to TRBJ2-1; D could derive from TRBD1 or TRBD2 (5 bases each). Trimming stripped 0 bases from V and 4 bases from J, with 16 bases between. The V gene's germline CDR1 is MGHRA and CDR2 YSYEKL. This CDR3 has 17 residues. The DNA of the CDR3 is TGCGCCAGCAGCCAAGACGGAAGCGGACAACGTTACAATGAGCAGTTCTTC. Translated: CASSQDGSGQRYNEQFF.

This rearrangement joins TRBV29-1 to TRBJ2-1; 8 bases match TRBD1. CDR1 and CDR2 (germline): SQVTM, ANQGSEA. The trim removed 6 bases at V and 7 bases at J, leaving 11 bases unmatched. The CDR3 runs to 14 residues. The CDR3 DNA is TGCAGCGTCTTCGGACAGGGAGGTGGAAATGAGCAGTTCTTC. It translates to CSVFGQGGGNEQFF.

This clonotype was seen a few times. The chain employs TRBV7-6 and TRBJ2-5, with 9 bases identical to TRBD1. This CDR3 contains 15 residues. Germline V lookup: CDR1 SGHVS, CDR2 FNYEAQ. The ends lost 2 bases at V and 4 bases at J; junction bases unmatched: 5. This CDR3 reads CASSLLGTGRETQYF. Written as DNA, the CDR3 is TGTGCCAGCAGCTTACTGGGGACAGGGCGAGAGACCCAGTACTTC.

V gene TRBV7-3 combines with J gene TRBJ2-2, with D uncertain. Germline V gene sequence: CDR1 SGHTA, CDR2 FQGTGA. V lost 6 bases and J lost 0, with 5 bases in between. CDR3 length: 13 amino acids. CDR3 sequence (DNA): TGTGCCAGCAGGAAGTCGAACACCGGGGAGCTGTTTTTT. Translated: CASRKSNTGELFF.

The V gene is TRBV28, the J gene TRBJ2-7; D is unresolved. Germline loops: CDR1 MDHEN, CDR2 SYDVKM. CDR3 length: 14 amino acids. V was shortened by 6 bases and J by 0 bases, with 12 bases between the two germline ends. CDR3 region: CASSRSWSSYEQYF. CDR3 sequence (DNA): TGTGCCAGCAGCCGGAGTTGGAGCTCCTACGAGCAGTACTTC.

This clonotype was seen repeatedly, ten times or more. The chain couples TRBV20-1 to TRBJ1-1, with D perhaps TRBD1 (5 bases). Germline CDR1 DFQATT, CDR2 SNEGSKA (reference sequence). The CDR3 runs 14 residues. Trimming left V 5 bases short and J 6 bases short, with 19 bases between. The CDR3 DNA sequence: TGCAGTGCTTACCGGGACTTCGGAGTTCCTGAAGCTTTCTTT. Translation gives CSAYRDFGVPEAFF.

The chain employs TRBV7-2 and TRBJ1-2; D uncertain. CDR1 and CDR2 (germline): SGHTA, FQGNSA. Trimming left V 0 bases short and J 6 bases short, with 11 bases between. The CDR3 contains 14 residues. The CDR3 here is CASSLAMAGHGYTF. The CDR3 nucleotides are TGTGCCAGCAGCTTAGCGATGGCAGGCCATGGCTACACCTTC.